This T cell receptor beta chain emerged from a study of type 1 regulatory T cells. With respect to this clonotype: What it binds is not known.

From the reads, TCRdb called clonotypes with MiXCR, one entry per CDR3 protein. The repertoire holds about 62,000 distinct CDR3 sequences, with less than 65% as singletons. With V trimmed by 6 bases and J by 1 base, 5 bases remained unmatched. The CDR3 covers 14 residues. CDR1 and CDR2 (germline): LNHDA, SQIVND (reference sequence). The source is a human donor in good health. Material for sequencing was cultured non-Tr1 T cells, either the whole culture or a sorted T cell fraction (not recorded which). J is TRBJ1-1 and V is TRBV19; 7 nucleotides agree with TRBD1. CDR3 sequence: CASRPTGTNTEAFF. CDR3 DNA sequence: TGTGCCAGTAGGCCGACAGGGACGAACACTGAAGCTTTCTTT. Full variable domain (missing parts from reference TRBV19 and TRBJ1-1): DGGITQSPKYLFRKEGQNVTLSCEQNLNHDAMYWYRQDPGQGLRLIYYSQIVNDFQKGDIAEGYSVSREKKESFPLTVTSAQKNPTAFYLCASRPTGTNTEAFFGQGTRLTVV.